This T cell receptor (beta chain) was sequenced during a study of blood T cell repertoires in COVID-19. CDR1 is SGDLS and CDR2 is YYNGEE in the germline V gene. The CDR3 covers 15 residues. V lost 0 bases and J 2 bases, leaving 12 bases between the germline ends. This table comes from immunoSEQ multiplex PCR, and its TCRdb copy is limited to in-frame clones, with some not included. The table records 130,000 or so clones, approximately 81% of them present only once. The chain has TRBV9 and TRBJ2-7; TRBD1 might be the D (6 bases). The source of this sequence is a man in his sixties with acute or convalescent COVID-19. Sample: peripheral blood. The CDR3 nucleotides read TGTGCCAGCAGCGTAGAGACAGGTACTCCCTACGAGCAGTACTTC. Translating gives CASSVETGTPYEQYF.